The rows below give T cell receptor beta chains drawn from one sample of a study of cytomegalovirus exposure and HLA in healthy donors. Data came from immunoSEQ multiplex PCR; TCRdb stores just in-frame clones and leaves some out. The data contain around 130,000 clones, roughly 79% of them singletons. The specimen sequenced was PBMCs. These receptors were taken from a woman aged 18-29 years in good health and CMV-seronegative. Both conserved end residues are part of each CDR3. D genes are given only for firm matches. Size values are once, few and many counts, or a class for expanded clones, and some rows have none.

cdr3_nt	cdr3_aa	j_call	clone_size	d_call	v_call
TGCGCCAGCAGTGAGGGAGCAGCCCCCTACGAGCAGTACTTC	CASSEGAAPYEQYF	TRBJ2-7	NA	NA	TRBV10-2
TGTGCCAGTAGTCCCTATCCTACTGAAGCTTTCTTT	CASSPYPTEAFF	TRBJ1-1	NA	NA	TRBV19
TGTGCCAGCAGCTCCTCGGGACAGCAAGAGACCCAGTACTTC	CASSSSGQQETQYF	TRBJ2-5	NA	TRBD1	TRBV5-5
TGCAGCGTTACGGATGAGCAGTTCTTC	CSVTDEQFF	TRBJ2-1	NA	NA	TRBV29-1
TGTGCCAGCAGCCAAGTAGGGGCAGGGGGCAATCAGCCCCAGCATTTT	CASSQVGAGGNQPQHF	TRBJ1-5	NA	NA	TRBV4-2
TGTGCCAGCAGGCGGGTGGATGAGCAGTTCTTC	CASRRVDEQFF	TRBJ2-1	NA	NA	TRBV6-5
TGTGCCAGCTCACCACTCAGGACTAGCACAGATACGCAGTATTTT	CASSPLRTSTDTQYF	TRBJ2-3	NA	NA	TRBV18
TGTGCCATCAGGGGACTAGCGGGAGAGCAGTTCTTC	CAIRGLAGEQFF	TRBJ2-1	few	TRBD2	TRBV10-3
TGTGCCAGCAGCTTGATCTACAGCGGTCCTAACTATGGCTACACCTTC	CASSLIYSGPNYGYTF	TRBJ1-2	NA	NA	TRBV11-3
TGTGCCAGCAGTCACCGCGAAGGGACTCGGCACGAGCAGTACTTC	CASSHREGTRHEQYF	TRBJ2-7	NA	NA	TRBV6-5
TGTGCCACCAGCAGAGATCAGGGCCAGCCCCAGCATTTT	CATSRDQGQPQHF	TRBJ1-5	NA	NA	TRBV15
TGTGCCACCCGACAGAAGCATGCCGGTTCAACTAATGAAAAACTGTTTTTT	CATRQKHAGSTNEKLFF	TRBJ1-4	NA	NA	TRBV19
TGTGCCAGCAGTTACGCGGGAGGGAGGACAGATACGCAGTATTTT	CASSYAGGRTDTQYF	TRBJ2-3	once	TRBD2	TRBV6-5
TGTGCCAGCAGTTACCTAGCGGGAGCCGCCTACGAGCAGTACTTC	CASSYLAGAAYEQYF	TRBJ2-7	NA	TRBD2	TRBV6-6
TGTGCCAGTAGTAGATTAACAGGGGCGTCGCGGGAAAAACTGTTTTTT	CASSRLTGASREKLFF	TRBJ1-4	NA	TRBD1	TRBV19